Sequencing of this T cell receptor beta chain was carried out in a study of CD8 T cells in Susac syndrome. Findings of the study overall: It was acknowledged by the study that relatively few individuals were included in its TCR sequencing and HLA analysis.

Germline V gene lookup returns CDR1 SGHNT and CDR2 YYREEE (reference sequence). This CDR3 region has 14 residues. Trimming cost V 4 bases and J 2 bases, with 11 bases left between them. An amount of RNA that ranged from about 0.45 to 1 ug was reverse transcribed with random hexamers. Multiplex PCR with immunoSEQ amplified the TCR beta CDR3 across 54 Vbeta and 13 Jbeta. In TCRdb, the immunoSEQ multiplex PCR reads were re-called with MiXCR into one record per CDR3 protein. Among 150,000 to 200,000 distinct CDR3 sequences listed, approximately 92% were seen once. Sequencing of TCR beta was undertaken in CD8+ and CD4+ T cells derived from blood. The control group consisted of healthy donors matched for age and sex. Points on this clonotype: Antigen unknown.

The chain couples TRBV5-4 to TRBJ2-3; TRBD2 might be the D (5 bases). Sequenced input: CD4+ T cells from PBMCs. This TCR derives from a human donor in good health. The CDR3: CASSPWRPTDTQYF. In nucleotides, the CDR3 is TGTGCCAGCAGCCCCTGGAGGCCCACAGATACGCAGTATTTT.